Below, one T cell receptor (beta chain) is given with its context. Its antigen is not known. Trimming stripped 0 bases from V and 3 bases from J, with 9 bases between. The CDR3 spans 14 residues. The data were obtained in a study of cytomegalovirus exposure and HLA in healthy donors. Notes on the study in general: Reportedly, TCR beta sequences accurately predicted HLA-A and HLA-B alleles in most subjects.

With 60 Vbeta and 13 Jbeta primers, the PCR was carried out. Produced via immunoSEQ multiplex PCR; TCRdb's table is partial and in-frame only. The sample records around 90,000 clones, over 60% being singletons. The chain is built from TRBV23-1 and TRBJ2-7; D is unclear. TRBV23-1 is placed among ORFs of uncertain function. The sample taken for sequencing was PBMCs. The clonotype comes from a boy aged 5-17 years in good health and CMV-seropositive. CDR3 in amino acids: CASSQSAANYEQYF. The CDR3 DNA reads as TGCGCCAGCAGTCAATCGGCGGCGAACTACGAGCAGTACTTC.